This T cell receptor beta chain appears in the sequencing data of a study of blood T cell repertoires in COVID-19. Study overall: COVID-19 samples from acute and convalescent phases originated in the United States, Italy and Spain. The cDNA or gDNA used as material had been derived from T cells, B-cell-depleted T cells, or PBMCs.

Original methodology: Quantification of nucleated cells was approximated via reference gene primer amplification. TCRdb's copy holds only in-frame clones and misses some; the assay was immunoSEQ multiplex PCR. The V and J calls and clone size come from that table; D and trimming were worked out from the DNA. The sample has about 85,000 clones, almost 90% seen once; the top ten hold 4.3%. The CDR3 is made up of 14 amino acids. V was clipped by 5 bases and J by 2 bases, with 10 bases between them. CDR1 is SGHRS and CDR2 is YFSETQ in the germline V gene. Sequences were obtained from peripheral blood. This clonotype originated in a woman over 75 with active or convalescent COVID-19. V and J are TRBV5-1 and TRBJ2-2; maybe TRBD2 (6 bases). The chain's CDR3 is CASSRGGNTGELFF. The CDR3 coding sequence is TGCGCCAGCAGTCGGGGAGGTAACACCGGGGAGCTGTTTTTT.